Sequencing of this T cell receptor beta chain was carried out in a study of blood T cell repertoires in COVID-19. In the study overall: Italy, Spain and the United States were the sources of the convalescent and acute COVID-19 samples.

The CDR3 length is 16 residues. V was pared by 5 bases and J by 4 bases, with 17 bases between. CDR1 and CDR2 from the germline V gene are MGHRA and YSYEKL. The table came from immunoSEQ multiplex PCR; TCRdb's copy has only in-frame clones and leaves some out. The repertoire holds about 120,000 clones, with around 85% as singletons. The rearrangement links TRBV4-1 to TRBJ1-4, with D tentatively TRBD1 (6 bases). Sequenced sample: peripheral blood. The clonotype originates from a human donor in a cohort sampled during active COVID-19. CDR3 bases: TGCGCCAGCAGCAAAACCTCAGGGGCGAGTAATGAAAAACTGTTTTTT. Its translation is CASSKTSGASNEKLFF.